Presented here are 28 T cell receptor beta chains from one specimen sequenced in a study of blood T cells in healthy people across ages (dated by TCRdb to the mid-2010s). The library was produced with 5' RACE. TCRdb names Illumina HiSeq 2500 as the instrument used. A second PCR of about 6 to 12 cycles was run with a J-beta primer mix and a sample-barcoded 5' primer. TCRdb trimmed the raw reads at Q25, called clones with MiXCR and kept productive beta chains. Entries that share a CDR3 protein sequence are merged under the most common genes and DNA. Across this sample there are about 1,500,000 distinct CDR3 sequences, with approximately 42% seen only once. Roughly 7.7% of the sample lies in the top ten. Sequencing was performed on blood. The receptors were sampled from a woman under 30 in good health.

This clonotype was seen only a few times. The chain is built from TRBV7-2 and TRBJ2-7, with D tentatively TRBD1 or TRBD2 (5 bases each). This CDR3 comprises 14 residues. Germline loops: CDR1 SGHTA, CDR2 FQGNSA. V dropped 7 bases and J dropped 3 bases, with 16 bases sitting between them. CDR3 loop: CASTSGSGSYEQYF. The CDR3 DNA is TGTGCCAGCACCTCAGGGTCGGGGAGCTACGAGCAGTACTTC. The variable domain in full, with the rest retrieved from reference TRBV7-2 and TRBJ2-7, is GAGVSQSPSNKVTEKGKDVELRCDPISGHTALYWYRQSLGQGLEFLIYFQGNSAPDKSGLPSDRFSAERTGGSVSTLTIQRTQQEDSAVYLCASTSGSGSYEQYFGPGTRLTVT.

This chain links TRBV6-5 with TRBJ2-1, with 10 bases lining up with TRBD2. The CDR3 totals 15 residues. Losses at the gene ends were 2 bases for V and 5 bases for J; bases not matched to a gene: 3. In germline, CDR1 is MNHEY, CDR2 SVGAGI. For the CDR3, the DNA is TGTGCCAGCAGTTACAACAGCGGGGGGGACAATGAGCAGTTCTTC. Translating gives CASSYNSGGDNEQFF.

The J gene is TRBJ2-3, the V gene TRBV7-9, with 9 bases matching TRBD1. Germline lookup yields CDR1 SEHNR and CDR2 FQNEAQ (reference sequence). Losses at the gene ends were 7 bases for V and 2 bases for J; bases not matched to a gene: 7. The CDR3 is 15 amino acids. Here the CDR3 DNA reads TGTGCCAGCACCTCTACAGGGGGCAACACAGATACGCAGTATTTT. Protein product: CASTSTGGNTDTQYF.

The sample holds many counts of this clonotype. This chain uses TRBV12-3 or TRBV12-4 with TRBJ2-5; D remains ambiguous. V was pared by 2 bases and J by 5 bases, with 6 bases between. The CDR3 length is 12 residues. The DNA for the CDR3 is TGTGCCAGCAGTTTAAGAGTGGAGACCCAGTACTTC. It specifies CASSLRVETQYF.

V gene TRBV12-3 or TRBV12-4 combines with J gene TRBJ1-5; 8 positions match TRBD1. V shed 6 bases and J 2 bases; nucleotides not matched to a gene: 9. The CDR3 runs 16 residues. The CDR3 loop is CASSQGWDRRNQPQHF. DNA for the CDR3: TGTGCCAGCAGCCAAGGGTGGGACAGGCGCAATCAGCCCCAGCATTTT.

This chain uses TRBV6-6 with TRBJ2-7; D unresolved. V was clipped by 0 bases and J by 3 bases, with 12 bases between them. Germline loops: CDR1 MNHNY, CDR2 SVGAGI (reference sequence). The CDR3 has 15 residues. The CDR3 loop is CASSYSSSRVYEQYF. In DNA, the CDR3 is TGTGCCAGCAGTTACTCGTCGTCCCGGGTCTACGAGCAGTACTTC.

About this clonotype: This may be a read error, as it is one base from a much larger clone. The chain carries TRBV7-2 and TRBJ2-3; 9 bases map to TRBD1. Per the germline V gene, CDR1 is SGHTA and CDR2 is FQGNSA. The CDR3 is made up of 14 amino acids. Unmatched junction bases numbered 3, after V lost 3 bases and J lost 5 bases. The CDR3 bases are TGTGCCAGCAGCTTGGACAGGGGTGTAGATACGCAGTATTTT. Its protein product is CASSLDRGVDTQYF.

For the CDR3, the DNA is TGTGCCAGCACCCGGGCGGGCTCCGACTACGAGCAGTACTTC. It is translated as CASTRAGSDYEQYF. V usage is TRBV12-3 or TRBV12-4 and J usage is TRBJ2-5; D is perhaps TRBD2 (5 bases). The DNA end is more similar to TRBJ2-7, so the J call may be wrong. The CDR3 has 14 residues.

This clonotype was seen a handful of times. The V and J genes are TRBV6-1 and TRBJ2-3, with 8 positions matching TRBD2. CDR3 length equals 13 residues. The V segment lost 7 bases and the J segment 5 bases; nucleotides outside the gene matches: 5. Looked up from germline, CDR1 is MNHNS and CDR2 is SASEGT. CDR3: CASTREGRDTQYF. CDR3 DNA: TGTGCCAGCACCCGGGAGGGCCGAGATACGCAGTATTTT.

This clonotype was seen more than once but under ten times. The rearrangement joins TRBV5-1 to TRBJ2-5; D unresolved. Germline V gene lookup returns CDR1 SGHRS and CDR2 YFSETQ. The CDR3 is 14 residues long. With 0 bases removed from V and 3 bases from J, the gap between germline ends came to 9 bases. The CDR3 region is CASSLGQLKETQYF. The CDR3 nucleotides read TGCGCCAGCAGCTTGGGTCAGCTTAAAGAGACCCAGTACTTC.

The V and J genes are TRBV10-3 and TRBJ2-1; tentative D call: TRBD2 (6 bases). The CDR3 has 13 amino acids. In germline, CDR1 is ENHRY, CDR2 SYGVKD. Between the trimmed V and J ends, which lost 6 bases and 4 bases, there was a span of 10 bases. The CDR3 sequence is CAIRRDEYNEQFF. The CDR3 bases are TGTGCCATCAGGCGGGACGAGTACAATGAGCAGTTCTTC.

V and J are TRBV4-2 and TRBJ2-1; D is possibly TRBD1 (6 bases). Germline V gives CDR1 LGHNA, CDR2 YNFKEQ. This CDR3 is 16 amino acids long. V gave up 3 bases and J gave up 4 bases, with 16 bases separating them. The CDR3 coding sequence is TGTGCCAGCAGCCAGAGGACAGAGGGACGGTACAATGAGCAGTTCTTC. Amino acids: CASSQRTEGRYNEQFF.

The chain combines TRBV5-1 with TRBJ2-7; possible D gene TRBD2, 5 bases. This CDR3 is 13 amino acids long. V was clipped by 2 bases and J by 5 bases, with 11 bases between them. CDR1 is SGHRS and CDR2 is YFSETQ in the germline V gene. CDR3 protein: CASSFPGVNEQYF. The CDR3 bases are TGCGCCAGCAGCTTCCCCGGGGTGAACGAGCAGTACTTC.

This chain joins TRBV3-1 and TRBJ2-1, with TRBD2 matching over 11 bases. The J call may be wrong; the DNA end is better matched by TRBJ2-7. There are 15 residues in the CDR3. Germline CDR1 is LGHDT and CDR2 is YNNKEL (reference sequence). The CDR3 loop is CASSHELAGANEQYF. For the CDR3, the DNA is TGTGCCAGCAGCCACGAACTAGCGGGGGCGAATGAGCAGTACTTC.

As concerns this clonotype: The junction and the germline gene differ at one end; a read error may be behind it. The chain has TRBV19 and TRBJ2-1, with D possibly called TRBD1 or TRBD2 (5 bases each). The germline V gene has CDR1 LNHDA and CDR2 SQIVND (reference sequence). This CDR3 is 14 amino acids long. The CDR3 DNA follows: TGTGCCAGTACCGAGGGACGGTCATACAATGGGCAGTTCTTC. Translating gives CASTEGRSYNGQFF.

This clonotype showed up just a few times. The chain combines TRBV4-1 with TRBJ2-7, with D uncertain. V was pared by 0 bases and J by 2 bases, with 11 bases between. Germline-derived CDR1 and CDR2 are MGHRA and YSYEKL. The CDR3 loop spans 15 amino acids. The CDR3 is CASSQDATEPYEQYF. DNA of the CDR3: TGCGCCAGCAGCCAAGATGCCACTGAACCCTACGAGCAGTACTTC.

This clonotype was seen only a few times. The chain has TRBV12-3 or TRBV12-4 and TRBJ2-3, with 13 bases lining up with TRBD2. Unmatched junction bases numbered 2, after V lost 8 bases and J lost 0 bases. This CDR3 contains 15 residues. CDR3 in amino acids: CASGGLAGSTDTQYF. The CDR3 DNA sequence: TGTGCCAGCGGGGGACTAGCGGGGAGCACAGATACGCAGTATTTT.

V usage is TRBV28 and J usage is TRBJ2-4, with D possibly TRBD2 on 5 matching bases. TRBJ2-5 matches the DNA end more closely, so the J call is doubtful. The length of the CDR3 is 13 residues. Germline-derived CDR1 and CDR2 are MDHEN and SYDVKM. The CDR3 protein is CASRTGSRETQYF. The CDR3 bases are TGTGCCAGCAGGACGGGGAGCAGAGAGACCCAGTACTTC.

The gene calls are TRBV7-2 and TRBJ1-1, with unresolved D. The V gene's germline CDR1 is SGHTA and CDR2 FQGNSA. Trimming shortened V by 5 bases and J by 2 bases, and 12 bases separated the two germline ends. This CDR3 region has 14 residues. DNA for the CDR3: TGTGCCAGCAGCGCACAGAGAATAAACACTGAAGCTTTCTTT. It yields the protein CASSAQRINTEAFF.

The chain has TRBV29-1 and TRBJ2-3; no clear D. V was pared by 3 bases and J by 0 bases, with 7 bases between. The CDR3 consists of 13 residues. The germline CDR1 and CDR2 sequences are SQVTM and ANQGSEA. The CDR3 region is CSVDVSSTDTQYF. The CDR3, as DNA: TGCAGCGTTGATGTTAGTAGCACAGATACGCAGTATTTT.

Here the CDR3 DNA reads TGTGCCAGCAGTGGGGGAGGGACAGACCACAATGAGCAGTTCTTC. It translates to CASSGGGTDHNEQFF. This rearrangement joins TRBV25-1 to TRBJ2-1; TRBD1 or TRBD2 may be the D gene (7 bases each). Per the germline V gene, CDR1 is MGHDK and CDR2 is SYGVNS. The V end was cut by 4 bases, the J end by 5 bases, with 15 bases between. The CDR3 totals 15 residues.

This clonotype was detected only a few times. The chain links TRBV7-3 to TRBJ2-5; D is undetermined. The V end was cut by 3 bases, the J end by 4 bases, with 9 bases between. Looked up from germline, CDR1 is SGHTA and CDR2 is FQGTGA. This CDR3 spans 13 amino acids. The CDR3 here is CASSLSAPETQYF. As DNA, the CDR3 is TGTGCCAGCAGCTTGTCAGCTCCAGAGACCCAGTACTTC.

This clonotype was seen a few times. CDR3 DNA: TGTGCCAGCAGCAAGGGACAGAACCTCTACGAGCAGTACTTC. It yields the protein CASSKGQNLYEQYF. The gene calls are TRBV7-9 and TRBJ2-7; 7 nucleotides align to TRBD1. CDR3 size: 14 residues. V was clipped by 5 bases and J by 3 bases; unmatched bases: 7. Germline CDR1 is SEHNR and CDR2 is FQNEAQ (reference sequence).

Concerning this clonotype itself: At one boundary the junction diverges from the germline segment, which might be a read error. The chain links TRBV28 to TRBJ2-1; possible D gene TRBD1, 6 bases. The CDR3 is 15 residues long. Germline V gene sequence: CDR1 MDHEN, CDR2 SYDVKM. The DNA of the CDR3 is TGTGCCAGCAGTGTCGACAGGACGGCGCTCAATGAGCAGTTATTC. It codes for CASSVDRTALNEQLF.

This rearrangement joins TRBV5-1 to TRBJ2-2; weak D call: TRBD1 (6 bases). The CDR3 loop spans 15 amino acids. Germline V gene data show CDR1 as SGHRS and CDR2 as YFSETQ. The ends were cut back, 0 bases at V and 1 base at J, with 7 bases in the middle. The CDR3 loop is CASSLGGQNTGELFF. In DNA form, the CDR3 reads TGCGCCAGCAGCTTGGGGGGACAGAACACCGGGGAGCTGTTTTTT. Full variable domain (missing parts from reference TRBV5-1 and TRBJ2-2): KAGVTQTPRYLIKTRGQQVTLSCSPISGHRSVSWYQQTPGQGLQFLFEYFSETQRNKGNFPGRFSGRQFSNSRSEMNVSTLELGDSALYLCASSLGGQNTGELFFGEGSRLTVL.

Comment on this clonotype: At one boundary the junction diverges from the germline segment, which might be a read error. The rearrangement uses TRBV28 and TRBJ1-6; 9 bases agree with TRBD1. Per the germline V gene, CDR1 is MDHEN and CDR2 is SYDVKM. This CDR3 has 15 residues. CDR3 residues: CASSYDRGNNSPPHF. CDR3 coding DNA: TGTGCCAGCAGTTACGACAGGGGGAATAATTCACCCCCCCACTTT.

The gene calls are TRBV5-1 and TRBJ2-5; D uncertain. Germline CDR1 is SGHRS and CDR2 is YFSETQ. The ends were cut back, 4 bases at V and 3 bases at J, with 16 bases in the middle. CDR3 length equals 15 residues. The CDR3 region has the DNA TGCGCCAGCAGCACAGCAGGAGTTTTAGAAGAGACCCAGTACTTC. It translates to CASSTAGVLEETQYF.

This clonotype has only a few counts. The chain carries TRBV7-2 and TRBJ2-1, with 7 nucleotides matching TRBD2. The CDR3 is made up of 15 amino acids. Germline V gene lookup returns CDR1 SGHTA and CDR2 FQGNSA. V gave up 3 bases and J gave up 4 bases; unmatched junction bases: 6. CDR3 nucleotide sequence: TGTGCCAGCAGCTTGTCGGCGGGAGATTACAATGAGCAGTTCTTC. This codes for CASSLSAGDYNEQFF.